This T cell receptor (beta chain) was identified during a study of CD8+CD57+ T cells in acquired aplastic anemia. For the study at large: The DNA of sorted CD4+ and CD8+ cells averaged around 3.2 ug.

Genomic DNA, the template, was used for profiling of the TCR beta VDJ and CDR3. TCRdb reprocessed the reads with MiXCR, giving one entry per CDR3 protein. Among some 220,000 distinct CDR3 sequences listed, 30% to 40% were seen once. CDR3 length: 15 residues. CDR1 is SGHRS, CDR2 YFSETQ, per germline. V lost 0 bases and J lost 9, with 18 bases in between. This clonotype was seen ten or more times. The sample was sorted CD4+, CD8+, or CD8+CD57+ T cells (not recorded which) from PBMCs. The rearrangement links TRBV5-1 to TRBJ1-1; no definite D call. The clonotype originates from a human donor in good health, serving as a control. The CDR3 loop reads CASSLEAFAQGKAFF. CDR3 coding DNA: TGCGCCAGCAGCTTGGAGGCTTTCGCTCAAGGGAAAGCTTTCTTT.